This T cell receptor beta chain derives from a study of beta chain features in type 1 diabetes. Sequenced material consisted of expressed TCRB transcripts (all of the isolated RNA was reverse transcribed). Data came from immunoSEQ multiplex PCR; TCRdb stores just in-frame clones and leaves some out. The repertoire has hundreds of thousands of clones, roughly 15% of them found once; the top ten carry about 0.093%. Germline assignment: CDR1 SGHTA and CDR2 FQGTGA. The CDR3 is 15 residues long. V shed 6 bases, J shed 4 bases, and the junction held 5 bases outside the gene matches. Sequenced: naive CD4+ T cells from blood. The V gene is TRBV7-3, the J gene TRBJ2-2, with 10 positions matching TRBD2. The sequence was obtained from a young man in good health. DNA for the CDR3: TGTGCCAGCAGTTCCGGACTAGCGGCCACCGGGGAGCTGTTTTTT. Amino acid sequence: CASSSGLAATGELFF.